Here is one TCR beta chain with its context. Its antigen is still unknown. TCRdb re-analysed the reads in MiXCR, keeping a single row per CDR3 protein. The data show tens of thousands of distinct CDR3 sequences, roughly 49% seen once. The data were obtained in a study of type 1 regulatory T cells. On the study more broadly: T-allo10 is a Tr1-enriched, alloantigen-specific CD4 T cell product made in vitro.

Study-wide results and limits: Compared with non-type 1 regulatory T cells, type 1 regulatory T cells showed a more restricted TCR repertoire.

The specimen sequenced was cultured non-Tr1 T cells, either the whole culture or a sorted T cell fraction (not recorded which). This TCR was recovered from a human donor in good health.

In nucleotides, the CDR3 is TGTGCCAGCAGGATCCTAGGGTACAGCACAGATACGCAGTATTTT. Its translation: CASRILGYSTDTQYF. The rearrangement links TRBV6-2 or TRBV6-3 to TRBJ2-3; D not resolved. The CDR3 loop spans 15 amino acids. Germline loops: CDR1 MNHEY, CDR2 SVGEGT. V lost 6 bases and J 0 bases, leaving 13 bases between the germline ends.